One TCR beta chain is described in this entry. The antigen is unknown. Primers: 60 Vbeta forward and 13 Jbeta reverse. Authors' analysis steps: Later work found around 80 million unique TCR beta chains, with approximately 12 million shared. Generated by immunoSEQ multiplex PCR, the TCRdb table keeps only in-frame clones and is missing some. The V and J calls and clone size were taken over from that table, and D and trimming were inferred from the DNA. Of 150,000 to 160,000 clones in the sample, about 74% were seen once. These data originate in a study of cytomegalovirus exposure and HLA in healthy donors. Study summary: Among the 400 or so donors who were genotyped, approximately 84% fell in the genetic ancestry cluster that is associated with self-reported Caucasian donors. Overall study results and limits: The study put under 200 TCR beta chains on its list as cytomegalovirus-associated.

This cohort consisted of healthy bone marrow donors. The sample was PBMCs. This TCR came from a woman in her 40s in good health and CMV-seronegative.

This CDR3 is CASSLGDSTDTQYF. CDR3 in DNA: TGCGCCAGCAGCTTGGGGGACTCCACAGATACGCAGTATTTT. The J gene is TRBJ2-3, the V gene TRBV5-1; TRBD2 might be the D (6 bases). Germline-derived CDR1 and CDR2 are SGHRS and YFSETQ. The CDR3 has 14 residues. V lost 0 bases and J lost 2, with 7 bases in between.